This TCR beta chain originates from a study of shared clonotypes between healthy human individuals. Study results and limitations: An effect of sequencing depth on clonotype sharing among donors was expected. The study sampled only blood, and tissue repertoires likely differ.

Note on this clone: Its antigen is undetermined.

This table comes from immunoSEQ multiplex PCR, and its TCRdb copy is limited to in-frame clones, with some not included. The table has 2 million to 3 million clones, over 85% seen once. Healthy and HIV-negative, the adult donors had no recent acute infections or vaccinations. Per germline, CDR1 SGDLS and CDR2 YYNGEE. Between the trimmed V and J ends, which lost 0 bases and 3 bases, there was a span of 13 bases. This CDR3 region has 16 residues. The sequenced sample was naive CD4+ T cells from PBMCs. Subset noted: CD45RA+ positively selected. This receptor was obtained from a man aged 18 to 35 in good health. Some clones in this sample may be carry-over from other donors' samples. V and J are TRBV9 and TRBJ2-1; D not resolved. The CDR3 DNA is TGTGCCAGCAGCGTAGAGTGGGCCGCCCACTACAATGAGCAGTTCTTC. Protein sequence: CASSVEWAAHYNEQFF.